The 5 T cell receptor beta chains reported below all come from one sample, sequenced in a study of beta chain features in type 1 diabetes. General observations from the study: Across all four CD4+ subsets, people with type 1 diabetes showed modestly shorter TCRB CDR3s.

These TCRs are of unknown antigen specificity. Reverse transcribing all isolated RNA meant expressed TCRB transcripts were sequenced. Produced via immunoSEQ multiplex PCR; TCRdb's table is partial and in-frame only. The sample contains around 600,000 clones, roughly 12% of which appear only once. The sample consisted of naive CD4+ T cells from blood. The receptors were sampled from a man aged 25-40 years with type 1 diabetes.

The chain joins TRBV30 to TRBJ2-5; 11 bases align to TRBD2. V lost 1 base and J lost 1; bases outside the gene matches: 5. Per the germline V gene, CDR1 is GTSNPN and CDR2 is SVGIG (reference sequence). This CDR3 contains 16 residues. As DNA, the CDR3 is TGTGCCTGGAGTGAGTCGACTAGCGGGGCCCAAGAGACCCAGTACTTC. It is translated as CAWSESTSGAQETQYF.

The CDR3 sequence: CASSQDLRRTDDQETQYF. CDR3 sequence (DNA): TGTGCCAGCAGCCAAGATTTGAGGAGGACAGATGATCAAGAGACCCAGTACTTC. The chain uses TRBV14 and TRBJ2-5, with D tentatively TRBD1 (6 bases). V dropped 0 bases and J dropped 2 bases, with 19 bases sitting between them. CDR1 SGHDN and CDR2 FVKESK come from the germline V gene. The CDR3 totals 18 residues.

This clone was seen a handful of times. The rearrangement links TRBV4-3 to TRBJ2-3; no firm D call. CDR1 is LGHNA and CDR2 is YSLEER in the germline V gene. The CDR3 runs to 13 residues. Trimming shortened V by 4 bases and J by 6 bases, and 11 bases separated the two germline ends. The CDR3 nucleotides read TGCGCCAGCAGCCCTAGAGATGTTGATACGCAGTATTTT. Its translation: CASSPRDVDTQYF.

This clone has just a few counts. The chain recombines TRBV4-3 with TRBJ2-2; D may be TRBD1 (6 bases). Trimming left V 3 bases short and J 7 bases short, with 6 bases between. Germline V CDR1 and CDR2: LGHNA, YSLEER. The CDR3 runs 12 residues. The CDR3 spells CASSHRGGELFF. DNA for the CDR3: TGCGCCAGCAGCCACAGGGGCGGGGAGCTGTTTTTT.

The chain joins TRBV18 to TRBJ2-5; D is possibly TRBD2 (5 bases). From germline, CDR1 is KGHSH and CDR2 LQKENI. This CDR3 is 17 amino acids long. Trimming removed 5 bases from V and 1 base from J, with 20 bases in between. CDR3 coding DNA: TGTGCCAGCTCAACTAGTTATATTGATGGGAGCCAAGAGACCCAGTACTTC. The encoded protein is CASSTSYIDGSQETQYF.